The 21 T cell receptor beta chains presented below share a single source sample, sequenced in a study of response to subunit inactivated influenza vaccine. TCRdb reprocessed the RT-PCR reads via MiXCR and lists one record per CDR3 protein. The data show 800,000 or so distinct CDR3 sequences, 21% seen once. Sequencing used PBMCs from blood, obtained 5 days after vaccination. Receptor source: a man aged 50 or older who received an inactivated influenza vaccine.

This chain uses TRBV6-5 with TRBJ1-3, with a possible D match to TRBD1 (6 bases). The length of the CDR3 is 17 residues. V was shortened by 0 bases and J by 0 bases, with 12 bases between the two germline ends. Germline V gene sequence: CDR1 MNHEY, CDR2 SVGAGI. The CDR3 DNA reads as TGTGCCAGCAGTTACTCGATGGGGGCTGACTCTGGAAACACCATATATTTT. It codes for CASSYSMGADSGNTIYF.

This clonotype showed up many times. J is TRBJ2-7 and V is TRBV5-5; D is tentatively TRBD1 or TRBD2 (5 bases each). The length of the CDR3 is 15 residues. Trimming took off 4 bases at V and 2 bases at J, with 16 bases between the two ends. Germline V gene lookup returns CDR1 SGHKS and CDR2 YYEKEE (reference sequence). The CDR3 DNA follows: TGTGCCAGCAGCCAGTTTGGGGGAATTACCTACGAGCAGTACTTC. Amino acids: CASSQFGGITYEQYF.

This clonotype was seen a handful of times. V and J are TRBV11-3 and TRBJ2-1; tentative D call: TRBD2 (5 bases). CDR1 and CDR2 from the germline V gene are SGHNT and YENEEA. This CDR3 is built from 16 residues. The germline V and J ends were trimmed by 3 bases and 0 bases, with 12 bases remaining between them. CDR3 nucleotides: TGTGCCAGCAGCTTGCTCAGCGGAGTCTCCTACAATGAGCAGTTCTTC. Translated: CASSLLSGVSYNEQFF. The full variable domain, in which reference TRBV11-3 and TRBJ2-1 provide the parts outside the CDR3, is EAGVVQSPRYKIIEKKQPVAFWCNPISGHNTLYWYLQNLGQGPELLIRYENEEAVDDSQLPKDRFSAERLKGVDSTLKIQPAELGDSAVYLCASSLLSGVSYNEQFFGPGTRLTVL.

There are many counts of this clonotype. V usage is TRBV12-3 or TRBV12-4 and J usage is TRBJ2-5, with a tentative D call TRBD2 (6 bases). With 7 bases removed from V and 4 bases from J, the gap between germline ends came to 13 bases. This CDR3 has 13 amino acids. The CDR3, as DNA: TGTGCCAGCACCTTGGGAGGAGGAGAGACCCAGTACTTC. It codes for CASTLGGGETQYF.

The chain uses TRBV12-3 or TRBV12-4 and TRBJ1-5, with D possibly TRBD1 on 6 matching bases. This CDR3 comprises 13 residues. Trimming removed 5 bases at V and 5 bases at J, with 10 bases between. The CDR3 coding sequence is TGTGCCAGCAGTCTCCACAGGGATCAGCCCCAGCATTTT. Amino acid sequence: CASSLHRDQPQHF.

The rearrangement uses TRBV18 and TRBJ1-5; D call uncertain. Germline V lookup: CDR1 KGHSH, CDR2 LQKENI. The CDR3 has 14 amino acids. V dropped 3 bases and J dropped 9 bases, with 15 bases sitting between them. Written as DNA, the CDR3 is TGTGCCAGCTCACCGGGCAGGCCACCCTCGCCCCAGCATTTT. It specifies CASSPGRPPSPQHF.

The V and J genes are TRBV24-1 and TRBJ2-1; D perhaps matches TRBD2 (5 bases). CDR1 is KGHDR and CDR2 is SFDVKD in the germline V gene. The CDR3 is 12 residues long. V was clipped by 2 bases and J by 13 bases, with 11 bases between them. CDR3 DNA sequence: TGTGCCACCAGTGATTGGTCGGGGTCCCAGTTCTTC. Translation: CATSDWSGSQFF.

The CDR3 spells CAWSVLRTGDPQYF. For the CDR3, the DNA is TGTGCCTGGAGTGTCTTGCGGACGGGCGACCCCCAGTACTTC. V is TRBV30 and J is TRBJ2-5; D gene ambiguous. In germline, CDR1 is GTSNPN, CDR2 SVGIG (reference sequence). V was shortened by 0 bases and J by 9 bases, with 17 bases between the two germline ends. The CDR3 sequence is 14 residues long.

This clonotype was found once. J is TRBJ2-1 and V is TRBV4-3; 8 nucleotides line up with TRBD2. Germline V gives CDR1 LGHNA, CDR2 YSLEER. The CDR3 consists of 16 residues. The junction had 9 bases not matched to a gene; V was cut back by 3 bases and J by 5 bases. The CDR3 nucleotides read TGCGCCAGCAGCCAGGATACGGCTAGCGGGCACAATGAGCAGTTCTTC. Protein: CASSQDTASGHNEQFF.

The chain recombines TRBV27 with TRBJ2-7; 8 bases line up with TRBD2. V shed 6 bases and J 5 bases; nucleotides not matched to a gene: 9. In germline, CDR1 is MNHEY, CDR2 SMNVEV (reference sequence). The CDR3 runs 14 residues. CDR3 in DNA: TGTGCCAGCAGCAGCGGGGGTTTCCTACACGAGCAGTACTTC. It yields the protein CASSSGGFLHEQYF.

The chain combines TRBV12-3 or TRBV12-4 with TRBJ1-2; 7 bases map to TRBD1. V dropped 6 bases and J dropped 4; count of bases not matched to a gene: 11. The CDR3 is 15 amino acids. The CDR3 is CASRPGGSLIYGYTF. CDR3 nucleotide sequence: TGTGCCAGCAGGCCAGGGGGGTCCCTTATCTATGGCTACACCTTC.

This clonotype was detected only a few times. The chain uses TRBV9 and TRBJ2-1; 8 bases line up with TRBD1. This CDR3 comprises 15 residues. V shed 0 bases, J shed 5 bases, and the junction held 4 bases outside the gene matches. The germline V gene has CDR1 SGDLS and CDR2 YYNGEE. The CDR3 DNA reads TGTGCCAGCAGCGTAGCAGGGGGCGTTGACAATGAGCAGTTCTTC. It codes for CASSVAGGVDNEQFF.

This clonotype was counted ten times or more. This chain uses TRBV6-2 or TRBV6-3 with TRBJ1-5; possibly TRBD1 for D (6 bases). CDR1 and CDR2 (germline): MNHEY, SVGEGT. This CDR3 has 14 residues. V was trimmed by 6 bases and J by 0 bases, leaving 9 bases between them. The CDR3, as DNA: TGTGCCAGCAGGGGACAATATAGCAATCAGCCCCAGCATTTT. Encoded protein: CASRGQYSNQPQHF.

The rearrangement joins TRBV4-2 to TRBJ2-1, with TRBD2 as a possible D gene (5 bases). V lost 1 base, J lost 4 bases, and 5 bases lay in between. The CDR3 extends over 13 amino acids. CDR1 and CDR2 from the germline V gene are LGHNA and YNFKEQ. In DNA form, the CDR3 reads TGTGCCAGCAGCCAAGCGGGGTACAATGAGCAGTTCTTC. Protein: CASSQAGYNEQFF.

The CDR3 sequence is CASSERTRGGEQYF. The CDR3 DNA reads TGTGCCAGCAGTGAACGGACTAGGGGAGGCGAGCAGTACTTC. The chain links TRBV6-1 to TRBJ2-7; 7 bases map to TRBD2. The CDR3 totals 14 residues. The germline gives CDR1 MNHNS, CDR2 SASEGT. J was trimmed by 6 bases and V by 2 bases; bases with no gene match: 7.

The V and J genes are TRBV6-5 and TRBJ2-3, with 9 bases that match TRBD1. CDR3 length: 16 residues. Trimming took 4 bases from V and 5 from J; bases not matched to a gene: 10. Germline V gene data show CDR1 as MNHEY and CDR2 as SVGAGI. CDR3 protein: CASSFPGQGARDTQYF. Written as DNA, the CDR3 is TGTGCCAGCAGTTTTCCGGGACAGGGTGCGAGAGATACGCAGTATTTT.

The chain's CDR3 is CASSPDQGEQYF. The DNA of the CDR3 is TGCGCCAGCAGTCCTGACCAGGGCGAGCAGTACTTC. The chain recombines TRBV10-1 with TRBJ2-7; D may be TRBD1 (5 bases). Trimming took 5 bases from V and 6 from J, leaving 11 bases between them. Germline CDR1 WNHNN, CDR2 SYGVQD (reference sequence). The CDR3 has 12 residues.

The CDR3 loop reads CASSGTSRNEQFF. CDR3 bases: TGCGCCAGCAGCGGCACTAGTAGAAATGAGCAGTTCTTC. The rearrangement uses TRBV5-1 and TRBJ2-1, with D perhaps matching TRBD2 (5 bases). There are 13 residues in the CDR3. Germline V gives CDR1 SGHRS, CDR2 YFSETQ. V lost 4 bases, J lost 7 bases, and 12 bases lay in between.

CDR3 DNA sequence: TGCAGTGCTAAATCGCCCTCCTACGAGCAGTACTTC. Translation gives CSAKSPSYEQYF. The gene calls are TRBV20-1 and TRBJ2-7; D call uncertain. V gave up 4 bases and J gave up 0 bases, with 7 bases separating them. The V gene's germline CDR1 is DFQATT and CDR2 SNEGSKA (reference sequence). CDR3 length: 12 residues.

In this sample, this clonotype turned up a few times. The chain recombines TRBV7-2 with TRBJ2-5; no clear D. Trimming pared 5 bases from V and 5 bases from J, leaving 6 bases between. There are 11 residues in the CDR3. The V gene's germline CDR1 is SGHTA and CDR2 FQGNSA. CDR3 sequence (DNA): TGTGCCAGCAGCCAATTCGAGACCCAGTACTTC. Translation: CASSQFETQYF.

This chain connects TRBV4-3 to TRBJ2-3; TRBD2 agrees at 12 bases. CDR1 is LGHNA and CDR2 is YSLEER in the germline V gene. This CDR3 contains 16 residues. V lost 2 bases, J lost 4 bases, and 4 bases stayed unmatched. The CDR3 DNA follows: TGCGCCAGCAGCCAAAGACTAGCGGGGGTCGCAGATACGCAGTATTTT. It codes for CASSQRLAGVADTQYF.